This is a list of T cell receptor beta chains from one sample in a study of blood T cell repertoires in COVID-19. Profiled with immunoSEQ multiplex PCR; TCRdb holds only in-frame clones, not every one. This sample has fewer than 400,000 clones, with more than 90% found just once. Sequencing was carried out using PBMCs or T cells enriched from blood (not recorded which). These receptors all come from a woman in her thirties who had recovered from COVID-19. Both conserved end residues are part of each CDR3. D genes are given only for firm matches. Clone size is given for some rows only: seen once, a few or many times, or a class if the clone is expanded.

TRBJ2-1,once,TRBV19,.,TGTGCCAGTAGTAAAGCGGGCGCGGTAGGGGAAAAAAATGAGCAGTTCTTC,CASSKAGAVGEKNEQFF
TRBJ1-2,.,TRBV2,.,TGTGCCAGCAGTGAGAACAGGCAAGAGTATGGCTACACCTTC,CASSENRQEYGYTF
TRBJ2-7,.,TRBV12-5,TRBD1,TGTGCTAGTGGTTTGGTGGTACCGGGACAGCCCTACGAGCAGTACTTC,CASGLVVPGQPYEQYF
TRBJ1-2,.,TRBV19,.,TGTGCCAGTAGTCCAGGATCTAACTATGGCTACACCTTC,CASSPGSNYGYTF
TRBJ2-1,.,TRBV18,.,TGTGCCAGCTCAACTCTACCGGGAACCAAAGAGCAGTTCTTC,CASSTLPGTKEQFF
TRBJ2-3,.,TRBV11-3,TRBD2,TGTGCCAGCAGCGCCCTAGCGGGCTTCACAGATACGCAGTATTTT,CASSALAGFTDTQYF
TRBJ2-5,.,TRBV30,TRBD2,TGTGCCTGGGGTTCCGGGACTAGCGGCTACCAAGAGACCCAGTACTTC,CAWGSGTSGYQETQYF
TRBJ1-2,.,TRBV28,.,TGTGCCAGCACCCCCCGAGGAGTTAATGGCTACACCTTC,CASTPRGVNGYTF
TRBJ1-2,.,TRBV19,.,TGTGCCAGTAGTCGAGACTTCAACTATGGCTACACCTTC,CASSRDFNYGYTF
TRBJ2-1,.,TRBV12-5,.,TGTGCTAGTGGCGTTGGAGCAGGGATACGGAATGAGCAGTTCTTC,CASGVGAGIRNEQFF
TRBJ1-6,once,TRBV19,.,TGTGCCACCAGACGTTCTTTGAGGGGACAAGTAGGTTCACCCCTCCACTTT,CATRRSLRGQVGSPLHF
TRBJ2-2,.,TRBV7-2,.,TGTGCCAGCAGCTCAACGGGGACGAACACCGGGGAGCTGTTTTTT,CASSSTGTNTGELFF
TRBJ2-5,.,TRBV7-9,TRBD2,TGTGCCAGCAGCCCAAAGAGCGGGAGCGGGGAGACCCAGTACTTC,CASSPKSGSGETQYF
TRBJ2-1,.,TRBV5-5,.,TGTGCCAGCAGCACTTGGACTACCCCTAGGAGCTCCTACAATGAGCAGTTCTTC,CASSTWTTPRSSYNEQFF
TRBJ2-1,few,TRBV10-3,TRBD1,TGTGCCATCAGTGAGGTACAGGGGTTAAGAAATGAGCAGTTCTTC,CAISEVQGLRNEQFF
TRBJ2-3,.,TRBV9,.,TGTGCCAGCAGCGTAGCGGTGTACACAGATACGCAGTATTTT,CASSVAVYTDTQYF
TRBJ2-7,.,TRBV15,TRBD2,TGTGCCACCAGCAAGCGGGAAAGCTCCTACGAGCAGTACTTC,CATSKRESSYEQYF
TRBJ1-3,.,TRBV7-9,TRBD1,TGTGCCAGCAGCTTCCTGACAGGGCCTGGTGGAAACACCATATATTTT,CASSFLTGPGGNTIYF
TRBJ1-2,.,TRBV3-1/TRBV3-2,.,TGTGCCAGCAGCCAAGACGCCAGGAACTACACCTTC,CASSQDARNYTF
TRBJ1-4,.,TRBV19,.,TGTGCCAGTAGTGGAAACGGAGCAACTAATGAAAAACTGTTTTTT,CASSGNGATNEKLFF
TRBJ2-7,.,TRBV28,.,TGTGCCAGCAGTCAGGGGACACCTCCCTACGAGCAGTACTTC,CASSQGTPPYEQYF
TRBJ1-1,once,TRBV9,.,TGTGCCAGCAGCGAGGGGAATAGGGGGAACACTGAAGCTTTCTTT,CASSEGNRGNTEAFF
TRBJ1-1,.,TRBV11-1,.,TGTGCCAGCAGCTATACCACAGGGAGAGCTTTCTTT,CASSYTTGRAFF
TRBJ1-4,.,TRBV24-1,.,TGTGCCACCAGTGGCGGCCTGTTTTTT,CATSGGLFF
TRBJ1-1,.,TRBV11-3,.,TGTGCCAGCAGCTTAGATGGGGCTCCAAAAGCTTTCTTT,CASSLDGAPKAFF
TRBJ2-5,once,TRBV6-5,.,TGTGCCAGCAGTTTAACCGTCGGGACTCATAAAGAGACCCAGTACTTC,CASSLTVGTHKETQYF
TRBJ2-7,.,TRBV6-5,.,TGTGCCAGCAGTTTACGGGGGTCTACCTACGAGCAGTACTTC,CASSLRGSTYEQYF
TRBJ1-2,once,TRBV5-5,.,TGTGCCAGCAGCCCCGGGGTCGGCGGCTACACCTTC,CASSPGVGGYTF
TRBJ1-2,.,TRBV7-2,TRBD1,TGTGCCAGCAGTGATCGGCCGGGACAGGGTAATGGCTACACCTTC,CASSDRPGQGNGYTF
TRBJ1-1,.,TRBV30,.,TGTGCCTGGGACCAGGGCACTGAAGCTTTCTTT,CAWDQGTEAFF
TRBJ2-5,once,TRBV14,.,TGTGCCAGCAGCCTCGGGGAGACCCAGTACTTC,CASSLGETQYF
TRBJ2-7,.,TRBV7-2,TRBD2,TGTGCCAGCAGCTTCGGACTAGCGAAGTACGAGCAGTACTTC,CASSFGLAKYEQYF
TRBJ2-5,.,TRBV21-1,.,TGTGCCAGCAGCAAAGTGGACAGACAAGAGACCCAGTACTTC,CASSKVDRQETQYF
TRBJ1-2,.,TRBV5-6,.,TGTGCCAGCAGCTTGGCCCGGGCGGAGGATGGCTACACCTTC,CASSLARAEDGYTF
TRBJ1-1,.,TRBV30,TRBD1,TGTGCCTGGAGTCGGGAACAGGGGAAGAACACTGAAGCTTTCTTT,CAWSREQGKNTEAFF
TRBJ2-5,.,TRBV11-2,TRBD1,TGTGCCAGCAGCCTCTACAGGGGTCAAGAGACCCAGTACTTC,CASSLYRGQETQYF
TRBJ1-3,.,TRBV7-2,.,TGTGCCAGCAGCTTGACAGGATCCCACTCTGGAAACACCATATATTTT,CASSLTGSHSGNTIYF
TRBJ2-1,.,TRBV4-3,.,TGCGCCAGCAGCCAAGGGGAGGTCGATGAGCAGTTCTTC,CASSQGEVDEQFF
TRBJ2-1,.,TRBV2,TRBD2,TGTGCCACACGAGGGACTAGTTGGGAGCAGTTCTTC,CATRGTSWEQFF
TRBJ2-2,.,TRBV5-6,.,TGTGCCAGCAGCTTGGGGGCGTCCAGGGAGCTGTTTTTT,CASSLGASRELFF